This TCR beta chain is drawn from a study of siplizumab effects on memory and regulatory T cells. Notes on this clone: What it recognizes is unknown.

Study-wide points: Apparently key alloresponse contributors, naive T cells also seemed more diverse than memory cells.

Germline loops: CDR1 SGDLS, CDR2 YYNGEE. The length of the CDR3 is 21 residues. Trimming removed 2 bases from V and 1 base from J; junction bases left unmatched: 15. Data came from immunoSEQ multiplex PCR; TCRdb stores just in-frame clones and leaves some out. The repertoire holds 60,000 to 70,000 clones, with about 90% as singletons. This sequence joins TRBV9 and TRBJ2-1; 13 bases fit TRBD2. The receptor's source is a human donor in good health. The sequencing sample was made of Tregs sorted from blood. DNA for the CDR3: TGTGCCAGCAGCGTTTCACCCTCGGGACTAGCGGGAATTTGGTCCTACAATGAGCAGTTCTTC. Its protein product is CASSVSPSGLAGIWSYNEQFF.